The entry that follows covers one T cell receptor (beta chain) sequence. Its antigen is undetermined. Germline CDR1 and CDR2: LGHNT and FRNRAP. This CDR3 comprises 13 residues. Germline trimming cut 6 bases from V and 5 bases from J; bases unmatched to any gene: 4. This sample was taken from a study of T cell responses to AZD1222 COVID-19 vaccine. Study results and caveats: The CD4 TCRs associated with vaccination extended across spike and predominated at 160-218 and 743-854. The peak T cell response came first, and repertoires were sampled only after it.

This table comes from immunoSEQ multiplex PCR, and its TCRdb copy is limited to in-frame clones, with some not included. In the table there are roughly 150,000 clones, about 90% of which are singletons. Sequencing used peripheral blood, obtained on day 0 of AZD1222 vaccination. This receptor was taken from an adult in good health. V is TRBV12-5 and J is TRBJ1-2, with TRBD1 identical over 9 bases. The CDR3 DNA sequence: TGTGCTAGTGGCCCGGACAGGGGATATGGCTACACCTTC. This encodes CASGPDRGYGYTF.